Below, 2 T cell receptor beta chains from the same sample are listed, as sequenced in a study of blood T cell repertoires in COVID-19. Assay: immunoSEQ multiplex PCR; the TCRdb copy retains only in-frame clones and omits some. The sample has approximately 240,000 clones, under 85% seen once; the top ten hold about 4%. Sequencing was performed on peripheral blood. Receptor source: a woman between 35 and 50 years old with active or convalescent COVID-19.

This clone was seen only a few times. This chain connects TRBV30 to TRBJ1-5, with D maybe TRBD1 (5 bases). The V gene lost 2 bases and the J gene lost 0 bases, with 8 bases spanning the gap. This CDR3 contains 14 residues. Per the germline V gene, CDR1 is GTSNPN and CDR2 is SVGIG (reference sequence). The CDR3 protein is CAWSRDYSNQPQHF. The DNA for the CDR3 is TGTGCCTGGAGTCGGGACTATAGCAATCAGCCCCAGCATTTT. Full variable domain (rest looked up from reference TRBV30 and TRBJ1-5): SQTIHQWPATLVQPVGSPLSLECTVEGTSNPNLYWYRQAAGRGLQLLFYSVGIGQISSEVPQNLSASRPQDRQFILSSKKLLLSDSGFYLCAWSRDYSNQPQHFGDGTRLSIL.

CDR3 sequence: CASSQGGQGNEKLFF. In DNA, the CDR3 is TGCGCCAGCAGCCAAGGGGGGCAGGGAAATGAAAAACTGTTTTTT. The rearrangement joins TRBV4-1 to TRBJ1-4; D might be TRBD1 (6 bases). This CDR3 region has 15 residues. Germline values: CDR1 MGHRA, CDR2 YSYEKL. Trimming removed 1 base from V and 5 bases from J, with 11 bases in between.